One T cell receptor (beta chain) is described in this entry. Its target is unknown. The data are from a study of vaccination and CD4 T cells after COVID-19. Time point indicated: late sampling 161 to 241 days after vaccination in three convalescent patients. This sample's treatment: roughly 10-day PBMC culture with coronavirus spike peptide pools or control peptides (ViraFEST assay). Per germline, CDR1 SGHVS and CDR2 FNYEAQ. With 0 bases clipped from V and 3 bases from J, the junction kept 2 bases outside the gene matches. The CDR3 contains 15 residues. Cultured CD4+ T cell DNA was sequenced using the Oncomine TCR Beta short-read assay. TCRdb reprocessed the PCR reads with MiXCR, giving one entry per CDR3 protein. The sample shows about 21,000 distinct CDR3 sequences, more than 45% of them seen only once.

The chain is built from TRBV7-6 and TRBJ1-1, with TRBD1 matching over 9 bases. The clonotype originates from a human donor who had recovered from COVID-19. Sequencing was performed on CD4+ T cells from blood, cultured in vitro, taken about 7 months after SARS-CoV-2 vaccination. CDR3 amino acids: CASSLAGQGYTEAFF. The DNA of the CDR3 is TGTGCCAGCAGCTTAGCGGGACAGGGCTACACTGAAGCTTTCTTT.